The 2 T cell receptor beta chains below were found in one sample sequenced in a study of T cells after yellow fever vaccination (dated by TCRdb to about 2019). This sample's treatment or condition label indicates: live attenuated yellow fever vaccine strain. Preparation of the library involved 5' RACE. Sequencer: Illumina HiSeq 2500. TCRdb took the public reads, trimmed them with fastp at Q25, ran MiXCR for clone calling and kept in-frame beta chains. Each CDR3 protein gets just one entry, which takes the most common genes and DNA from the rows behind it. Present in this sample are some 350,000 distinct CDR3 sequences, roughly 10% of which were seen just once. The biggest ten clones account for 18% of the sample. The source material was PBMCs, sampled on the day of the first yellow fever vaccination. The receptor source for this set is a man younger than 30 who received the YFV17D yellow fever vaccine.

The rearrangement uses TRBV6-9 and TRBJ1-5, with D tentatively TRBD1 (6 bases). CDR3 length equals 14 residues. The germline V gene encodes CDR1 MNHGY and CDR2 SVAAGI. V lost 6 bases, J lost 3 bases, and 12 bases lay in between. The CDR3 sequence: CASRGAGANQPQHF. CDR3 coding DNA: TGTGCCAGCAGGGGGGCGGGGGCCAATCAGCCCCAGCATTTT.

The chain recombines TRBV10-3 with TRBJ2-4; 12 bases match TRBD1. J lost 9 bases, V lost 8 bases, and 5 bases had no gene match. The CDR3 sequence is 13 residues long. In germline, CDR1 is ENHRY, CDR2 SYGVKD. This chain's CDR3 is CAIRDRGPGIQYF. CDR3 DNA: TGTGCCATCCGGGACAGGGGGCCGGGCATTCAGTACTTC.